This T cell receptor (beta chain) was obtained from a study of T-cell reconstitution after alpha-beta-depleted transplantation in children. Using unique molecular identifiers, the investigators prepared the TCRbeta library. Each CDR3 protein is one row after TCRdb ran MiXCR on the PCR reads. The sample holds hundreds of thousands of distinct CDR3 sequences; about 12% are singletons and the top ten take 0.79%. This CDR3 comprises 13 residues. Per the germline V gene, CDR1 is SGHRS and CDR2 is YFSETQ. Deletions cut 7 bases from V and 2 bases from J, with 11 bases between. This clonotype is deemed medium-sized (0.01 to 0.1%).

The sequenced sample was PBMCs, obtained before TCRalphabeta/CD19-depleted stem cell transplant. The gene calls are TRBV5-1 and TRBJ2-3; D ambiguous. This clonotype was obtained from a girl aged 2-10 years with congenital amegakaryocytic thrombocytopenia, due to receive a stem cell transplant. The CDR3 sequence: CASGSGSTDTQYF. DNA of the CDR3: TGCGCCAGCGGCTCGGGTTCCACAGATACGCAGTATTTT.